Included here is one T cell receptor beta chain sequence, with context. No antigen is known for it. There are no base qualities to consult, and no much larger clone falls within one base. Receptor libraries were prepared by RACE. The sequencer was a NextSeq 500. Library preparation attached unique molecular identifiers to individual cDNA molecules for quantitative, reproducible TCR counting. Both TCR alpha and TCR beta chains were sequenced from each blood RNA sample. For the original study's pipeline: A median of around 100,000 TCRs per sample was observed, with a range of about 23,224 to 700,000. The Decombinator software suite was used to annotate V, J and CDR3 in the TCR reads. Every sample was subsampled to the same number of TCRs (28,000) for the PS versus PT1 abundance plots. TCRs were defined as expanded if absent before sensitization and observed at least eight times at the 2-week time point. TCRdb reanalyzed the raw reads on its own, using fastp at Q25 for trimming and MiXCR for clone calling, and kept in-frame beta chains. Merged by CDR3 protein, the rows form single entries marked with the most common genes and DNA. V and J calls and clone size were set by TCRdb, not the authors. The sample table contains more than 250,000 distinct CDR3 sequences; only one count was recorded for approximately 8.6% of them. The top ten clonotypes cover over 2% of the sample.

The germline ends are 13 bases apart after V is trimmed by 0 bases and J by 3 bases. From the cysteine through the phenylalanine, the CDR3 covers 16 amino acids. Only the CDR3 portion is preserved as DNA: 48 bases, with reading frame beginning at the first base. Via the germline V gene, CDR1 is SGHAT and CDR2 FQNNGV. Reading the label with the study, this specimen's time point is: pre-sensitization, week 0. The sample's treatment or condition, from its label and the paper: therapeutic diphenylcyclopropenone sensitization with weekly scalp DPC. At every patch-test visit, the blood draw took place before the patch test was put on. Patients were considered eligible if aged 18 to 70, diagnosed with alopecia and deemed suitable for DPC therapy, and patients were excluded if pregnant. Total RNA was isolated from unfractionated whole blood collected in Tempus Blood RNA tubes. The sample belongs to a study of human T cells and chemical hapten exposure (dated by TCRdb to the early 2020s). Background for the entire study: For sensitization, 2% DPC in acetone was applied to a 2 cm by 2 cm area of upper inner arm skin. The mostly female patient cohort included alopecia areata with under or over 50% scalp involvement, alopecia totalis and alopecia universalis. Blood for TCR sequencing was provided by twenty-nine alopecia patients at one to four time points (pre-sensitization, 2, 6 and 24 weeks). Patients additionally received weekly therapeutic DPC doses to the scalp throughout the approximately 25-week study period. Libraries were pooled for sequencing, and variation in per-sample TCR yields was attributed mainly to small differences in library volumes within the pool. This study followed changes in the peripheral blood TCR repertoire in vivo during primary and secondary sensitization of alopecia patients to the hapten diphenylcyclopropenone (DPC). Patch testing on the upper back used Finn chambers containing 0.01% DPC, with scoring done after 6 days according to International Contact Dermatitis Research Group standards. Patient blood was sampled pre-sensitization (week 0) and at 2, 6 and about 24 weeks after DPC sensitization. Findings and caveats that apply to the study as a whole: DPC sensitization did not change the number of TCRs with a frequency above 1 in 1000, and there was no evidence of changes in global repertoire structure. Because all patients had alopecia, a presumed autoimmune disease, the immune response of the patients might differ from that of healthy individuals. Significantly more large CDR3 similarity clusters were formed by expanded TCRs than by pre-sensitization or healthy control sets, consistent with antigen-driven responses. After repeated subsampling, the strength of the expansion versus patch-test correlation and the threshold at which it became significant changed. The number of PT1 expanded TCRs positively correlated with patch test score, significant at thresholds 8, 16 and 32 but not 4.

The sample was whole blood, taken in connection with sensitization to the hapten diphenylcyclopropenone (DPC). The source is a woman aged 40 to 50 with alopecia areata. Some clones in this sample may be carry-over from other donors' samples. The chain employs TRBV11-2 and TRBJ2-3; perhaps TRBD2 is the D gene, with 6 bases matching. The DNA is as follows: TGTGCCAGCAGCTTAGAGTGGAGGGCCGAGACAGATACGCAGTATTTT. This translates into CASSLEWRAETDTQYF.